This record concerns one TCR beta chain sequence. What it binds is not known. This CDR3 region has 13 residues. Trimming left V 3 bases short and J 4 bases short, with 9 bases between. From germline, CDR1 is KGHSH and CDR2 LQKENI. Treatment in this sample: roughly 18 received Ad26.COV2.S at low or high dose, single or two shots; 5 received placebo; per-sample allocation not given. Sampling happened 63 days after the first vaccine or placebo injection. This sample was taken from a study of Ad26.COV2.S vaccination and SARS-CoV-2 variants. Study as a whole: Recipients of Ad26.COV2.S got it intramuscularly, once or twice 56 days apart.

Some clones are missing from TCRdb's copy, which holds only in-frame ones; the method was immunoSEQ multiplex PCR. The table lists some 330,000 clones, around 90% of them singletons. Study-level results: Across vaccine and placebo recipients, the breadth of non-spike TCRs was similar. Breadth, reportedly substantial, characterized the spike-specific CD8+ and CD4+ T cell responses after vaccination. Spike-specific TCR breadth was greater in vaccine than placebo recipients.

This chain connects TRBV18 to TRBJ2-5; unclear D gene. The clonotype comes from a person between 18 and 65 years old who received the Ad26.COV2.S COVID-19 vaccine or a placebo. The specimen was peripheral blood, collected in a trial of Ad26.COV2.S vaccine versus placebo. The CDR3 DNA sequence: TGTGCCAGCTCACCTAACCTGGGAGAGACCCAGTACTTC. Encoded protein: CASSPNLGETQYF.